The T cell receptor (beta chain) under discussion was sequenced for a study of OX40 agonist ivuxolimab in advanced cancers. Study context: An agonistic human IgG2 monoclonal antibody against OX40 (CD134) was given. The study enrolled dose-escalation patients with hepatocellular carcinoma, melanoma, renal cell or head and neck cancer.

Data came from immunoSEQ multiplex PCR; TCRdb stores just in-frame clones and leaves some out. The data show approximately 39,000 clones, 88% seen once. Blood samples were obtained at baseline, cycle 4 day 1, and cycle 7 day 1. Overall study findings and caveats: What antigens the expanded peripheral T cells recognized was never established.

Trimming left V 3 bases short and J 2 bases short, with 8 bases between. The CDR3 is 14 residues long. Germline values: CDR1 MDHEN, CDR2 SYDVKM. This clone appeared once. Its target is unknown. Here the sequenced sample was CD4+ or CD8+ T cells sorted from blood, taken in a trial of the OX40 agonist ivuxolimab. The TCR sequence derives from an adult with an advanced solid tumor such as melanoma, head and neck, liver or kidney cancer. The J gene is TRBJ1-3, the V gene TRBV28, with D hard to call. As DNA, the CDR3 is TGTGCCAGCAGTTTCGACAACACTGGAAACACCATATATTTT. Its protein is CASSFDNTGNTIYF.